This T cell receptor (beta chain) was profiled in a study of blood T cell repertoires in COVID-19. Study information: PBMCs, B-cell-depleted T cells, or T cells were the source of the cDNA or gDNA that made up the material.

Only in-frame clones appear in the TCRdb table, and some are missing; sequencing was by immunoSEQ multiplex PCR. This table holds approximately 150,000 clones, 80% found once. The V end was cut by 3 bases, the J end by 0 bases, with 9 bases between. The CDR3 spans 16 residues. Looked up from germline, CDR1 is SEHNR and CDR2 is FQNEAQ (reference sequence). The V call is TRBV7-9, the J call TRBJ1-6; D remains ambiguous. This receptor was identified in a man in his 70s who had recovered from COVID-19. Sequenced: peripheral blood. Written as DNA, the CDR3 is TGTGCCAGCAGCTTCAGGCTGAGCTCCTATAATTCACCCCTCCACTTT. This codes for CASSFRLSSYNSPLHF.